A single sample gave rise to the 25 T cell receptor beta chains below, sequenced in a study of T-cell reconstitution after alpha-beta-depleted transplantation in children. The TCRbeta library was prepared with unique molecular identifiers. TCRdb independently ran MiXCR on the PCR reads; one entry per CDR3 protein. The sample records some 490,000 distinct CDR3 sequences, approximately 12% being singletons. The input for sequencing was PBMCs from the stem cell graft donor, taken from the stem cell graft. These receptors all stem from a human donor who donated a stem cell graft to a child with combined immunodeficiency.

The sample holds many counts of this clonotype. This chain uses TRBV11-2 with TRBJ2-7; 7 nucleotides match TRBD2. CDR1 and CDR2 from the germline V gene are SGHAT and FQNNGV. The ends lost 6 bases at V and 2 bases at J; junction bases unmatched: 7. This CDR3 is 14 amino acids long. Here the CDR3 reads CASSPGRAAYEQYF. The CDR3 nucleotides read TGTGCCAGCAGTCCAGGGAGGGCTGCCTACGAGCAGTACTTC.

This clonotype was picked up a small number of times. This chain connects TRBV7-8 to TRBJ2-3; a weak D match, TRBD2 (5 bases). V was trimmed by 1 base and J by 0 bases, leaving 17 bases between them. Germline V CDR1 and CDR2: SGHVS, FQNEAQ. The CDR3 has 18 amino acids. CDR3 nucleotides: TGTGCCAGCAGCTTAGGAATTGCGGGTACGGGAAGCACAGATACGCAGTATTTT. This translates into CASSLGIAGTGSTDTQYF.

This clonotype was counted ten times or more. The genes are TRBV28 and TRBJ2-3, with TRBD2 identical over 8 bases. The CDR3 consists of 13 residues. V trimming: 7 bases; J trimming: 9 bases; junction bases outside the gene matches: 9. Per the germline V gene, CDR1 is MDHEN and CDR2 is SYDVKM. The CDR3 loop is CASIPASGLTQYF. In nucleotides, the CDR3 is TGTGCCAGCATCCCCGCTAGCGGGCTGACGCAGTATTTT.

This clonotype has at least ten counts. This rearrangement joins TRBV28 to TRBJ1-5; TRBD1 might be the D (5 bases). Trimming pared 3 bases from V and 5 bases from J, leaving 14 bases between. Germline assignment: CDR1 MDHEN and CDR2 SYDVKM. The length of the CDR3 is 15 residues. The CDR3 here is CASSLSGTSYQPQHF. In DNA form, the CDR3 reads TGTGCCAGCAGTTTGTCAGGGACGAGCTATCAGCCCCAGCATTTT.

This clonotype was found once. V and J are TRBV7-9 and TRBJ1-4, with D uncertain. The CDR3 totals 15 residues. The germline V and J ends were trimmed by 1 base and 3 bases, with 9 bases remaining between them. Germline CDR1 SEHNR, CDR2 FQNEAQ (reference sequence). The CDR3 coding sequence is TGTGCCAGCAGCTTAGTCGGGGAAGCTAATGAAAAACTGTTTTTT. This codes for CASSLVGEANEKLFF.

Only a few counts were recorded for this clonotype. This chain uses TRBV6-2 or TRBV6-3 with TRBJ1-2, with a possible D match to TRBD1 (6 bases). This CDR3 is built from 14 residues. The V and J ends lost 2 bases and 3 bases respectively, with 10 bases between them. Germline CDR1 MNHEY, CDR2 SVGEGT. This chain's CDR3 is CASSYGGRDYGYTF. For the CDR3, the DNA is TGTGCCAGCAGTTACGGGGGCAGGGACTATGGCTACACCTTC.

This chain links TRBV12-3 or TRBV12-4 with TRBJ1-1; TRBD1 aligns across 9 bases. CDR3 length: 16 amino acids. V shed 5 bases and J 1 base; nucleotides not matched to a gene: 8. Here the CDR3 reads CASSLQDRGPNTEAFF. The CDR3 bases are TGTGCCAGCAGTCTTCAGGACAGGGGCCCGAACACTGAAGCTTTCTTT.

Only a few counts were recorded for this clonotype. V usage is TRBV12-3 or TRBV12-4 and J usage is TRBJ1-2; TRBD1 matches 7 bases. This CDR3 region has 15 residues. The ends lost 1 base at V and 8 bases at J; junction bases unmatched: 10. In DNA, the CDR3 is TGTGCCAGCAGTTTAGAAGGTCAGGGGGTCGGGGGCTACACCTTC. This sequence encodes CASSLEGQGVGGYTF.

In its sample, this clonotype was seen a few times. This rearrangement joins TRBV29-1 to TRBJ2-1; D is tentatively TRBD1 or TRBD2 (6 bases each). This CDR3 has 14 residues. V lost 0 bases and J lost 7, with 13 bases in between. The germline CDR1 and CDR2 sequences are SQVTM and ANQGSEA. The CDR3 spells CSVEEGQGRNEQFF. CDR3 coding DNA: TGCAGCGTTGAAGAGGGTCAGGGGAGGAATGAGCAGTTCTTC.

This clonotype was counted many times. The chain combines TRBV5-1 with TRBJ2-7; 8 bases fit TRBD1. The V gene's germline CDR1 is SGHRS and CDR2 YFSETQ. V was clipped by 4 bases and J by 2 bases; unmatched bases: 11. This CDR3 is 16 amino acids long. DNA of the CDR3: TGCGCCAGCAGCCCCCGACCAGCGGACAGGGCCTACGAGCAGTACTTC. It translates to CASSPRPADRAYEQYF.

The sample holds a few counts of this clonotype. This chain links TRBV18 with TRBJ2-1; 8 bases are a match to TRBD2. Germline loops: CDR1 KGHSH, CDR2 LQKENI. Germline trimming cut 2 bases from V and 7 bases from J; bases unmatched to any gene: 4. The CDR3 contains 14 residues. As DNA, the CDR3 is TGTGCCAGCTCACCAGGGACTAGGTCTAATGAGCAGTTCTTC. This gives the protein CASSPGTRSNEQFF.

This chain uses TRBV11-2 with TRBJ2-7; 8 bases agree with TRBD1. The CDR3 is made up of 14 amino acids. Trimming cost V 4 bases and J 4 bases; bases outside gene matches: 6. Germline loops: CDR1 SGHAT, CDR2 FQNNGV. The CDR3 nucleotides read TGTGCCAGCAGCTCCTGGACAGGGTCATACGAGCAGTACTTC. It translates to CASSSWTGSYEQYF.

J is TRBJ2-7 and V is TRBV20-1; TRBD2 matches at 8 bases. CDR3 length: 15 amino acids. Germline CDR1 DFQATT, CDR2 SNEGSKA (reference sequence). With V trimmed by 6 bases and J by 2 bases, 12 bases remained unmatched. Here the CDR3 reads CSARDRREVPYEQYF. CDR3 bases: TGCAGTGCCCGCGACCGGCGGGAGGTCCCCTACGAGCAGTACTTC.

The V gene is TRBV7-3, the J gene TRBJ2-1; no clear D gene. Germline V gives CDR1 SGHTA, CDR2 FQGTGA. The CDR3 has 14 amino acids. Trimming took 4 bases from V and 11 from J, leaving 18 bases between them. As DNA, the CDR3 is TGTGCCAGCAGCTCCACCCAAGGCCTGGTGAAGCAGTTCTTC. It codes for CASSSTQGLVKQFF. The complete variable domain, with remaining parts taken from reference TRBV7-3 and TRBJ2-1, reads GAGVSQTPSNKVTEKGKYVELRCDPISGHTALYWYRQSLGQGPEFLIYFQGTGAADDSGLPNDRFFAVRPEGSVSTLKIQRTERGDSAVYLCASSSTQGLVKQFFGPGTRLTVL.

This rearrangement joins TRBV12-3 or TRBV12-4 to TRBJ1-3; 10 nucleotides align to TRBD1. The ends lost 4 bases at V and 16 bases at J; junction bases unmatched: 7. This CDR3 has 12 residues. The CDR3 region has the DNA TGTGCCAGCAGTTCCGACAGGGGGCTTGGGTATTTT. It specifies CASSSDRGLGYF.

This clonotype was recorded at least ten times. The rearrangement links TRBV9 to TRBJ1-1; D call uncertain. V gave up 4 bases and J gave up 3 bases, with 13 bases separating them. The germline gives CDR1 SGDLS, CDR2 YYNGEE. The CDR3 runs 14 residues. Here the CDR3 DNA reads TGTGCCAGCAGCCCCTCCGGTTCGGACACTGAAGCTTTCTTT. Translation gives CASSPSGSDTEAFF.

This clonotype was detected many times. The chain carries TRBV20-1 and TRBJ2-1; D might be TRBD2 (6 bases). The CDR3 loop spans 12 amino acids. Germline lookup yields CDR1 DFQATT and CDR2 SNEGSKA (reference sequence). V shed 7 bases and J shed 4 bases, with 11 bases lying between them. The CDR3 nucleotides are TGCAGTGTCTCGGGGGAATACAATGAGCAGTTCTTC. Amino acids: CSVSGEYNEQFF.

V is TRBV15 and J is TRBJ2-3; 7 bases are shared with TRBD1. Germline V gives CDR1 LNHNV, CDR2 YYDKDF (reference sequence). The CDR3 extends over 15 amino acids. V shed 4 bases, J shed 0 bases, and the junction held 4 bases outside the gene matches. CDR3 sequence (DNA): TGTGCCACCAGCAAGGACAGGATTAGCACAGATACGCAGTATTTT. Translated, it gives CATSKDRISTDTQYF.

The rearrangement uses TRBV3-1 and TRBJ2-1, with 8 bases lining up with TRBD1. The CDR3 consists of 18 residues. With 1 base clipped from V and 4 bases from J, the junction kept 12 bases outside the gene matches. The germline V gene has CDR1 LGHDT and CDR2 YNNKEL (reference sequence). CDR3 protein: CASSQGVHAGGSYNEQFF. CDR3 DNA: TGTGCCAGCAGCCAAGGAGTACATGCAGGGGGCAGTTACAATGAGCAGTTCTTC.

CDR3: CASSLLGTSVVNEQFF. For the CDR3, the DNA is TGTGCCAGCAGCCTCCTCGGGACTAGCGTTGTCAATGAGCAGTTCTTC. The rearrangement links TRBV7-3 to TRBJ2-1; TRBD2 agrees at 10 bases. Trimming took 5 bases from V and 6 from J; bases not matched to a gene: 10. The CDR3 has 16 residues. Germline loops: CDR1 SGHTA, CDR2 FQGTGA.

The chain recombines TRBV6-1 with TRBJ2-7; 9 bases are shared with TRBD1. Germline trimming cut 7 bases from V and 4 bases from J; bases unmatched to any gene: 5. The CDR3 has 13 residues. CDR1 MNHNS and CDR2 SASEGT come from the germline V gene. The CDR3: CASTPTGGYEQYF. DNA for the CDR3: TGTGCCAGCACCCCGACAGGGGGATACGAGCAGTACTTC.

The chain links TRBV10-3 to TRBJ2-3; no clear D. The germline V gene encodes CDR1 ENHRY and CDR2 SYGVKD. This CDR3 is 14 amino acids long. V lost 0 bases, J lost 1 base, and 5 bases lay in between. The CDR3 here is CAISESVGTDTQYF. Here the CDR3 DNA reads TGTGCCATCAGTGAGTCGGTCGGCACAGATACGCAGTATTTT.

The sample holds a few counts of this clonotype. The CDR3 spells CASSSPVGRAYEQYF. DNA of the CDR3: TGTGCCAGCTCGTCGCCAGTGGGTAGGGCTTACGAGCAGTACTTC. V gene TRBV18 combines with J gene TRBJ2-7, with D hard to call. Trimming took off 6 bases at V and 4 bases at J, with 19 bases between the two ends. The germline V gene encodes CDR1 KGHSH and CDR2 LQKENI. The CDR3 is 15 residues long.

This clonotype was counted only a few times. The DNA for the CDR3 is TGTGCCAGCCACCGACACAGGGATGTAAGCGGCTACACCTTC. This encodes CASHRHRDVSGYTF. This chain links TRBV6-1 with TRBJ1-2; TRBD1 might be the D (6 bases). The V gene's germline CDR1 is MNHNS and CDR2 SASEGT. CDR3 length: 14 amino acids. V was clipped by 8 bases and J by 8 bases, with 21 bases between them.

This clonotype was detected a few times. The chain is built from TRBV6-5 and TRBJ2-5, with TRBD2 matching over 7 bases. Trimming cost V 4 bases and J 4 bases; bases outside gene matches: 12. The germline CDR1 and CDR2 sequences are MNHEY and SVGAGI. The CDR3 has 16 amino acids. CDR3 coding DNA: TGTGCCAGCAGTTTGCCGACCCGGGGGGAGCGAGAGACCCAGTACTTC. Its protein is CASSLPTRGERETQYF.